Reported below is one TCR beta chain. As to treatment: treatment-naive control, cytoreductive nephrectomy. This table comes from immunoSEQ multiplex PCR, and its TCRdb copy is limited to in-frame clones, with some not included. The sample lists fewer than 25,000 clones; over 50% were seen once. These data originate in a study of radiation and T cells in renal cell carcinoma. The material sequenced was tumor tissue, taken from a patient whose treatment was nephrectomy without radiotherapy. The source of this sequence is a human donor with renal cell carcinoma.

The CDR3 coding sequence is TGTGCCAGTAGTATAGTCCGATCGACAGATACGCAGTATTTT. This encodes CASSIVRSTDTQYF. This chain links TRBV19 with TRBJ2-3, with no clear D. Looked up from germline, CDR1 is LNHDA and CDR2 is SQIVND (reference sequence). This CDR3 has 14 amino acids. V lost 1 base to trimming and J lost 3 bases, with 8 bases between them.